Listed below are T cell receptor beta chains from one sample, sequenced in a study of T cell changes during pregnancy in multiple sclerosis. The data were produced by immunoSEQ multiplex PCR, yet TCRdb's version contains in-frame clones alone and is incomplete. The table lists about 53,000 clones, about 92% of them singletons. The specimen was CD8+ T cells from peripheral blood mononuclear cells, collected before pregnancy. Source of these receptors: a female donor with multiple sclerosis, enrolled in a pregnancy study. The CDR3 runs from the conserved cysteine through the conserved F or W. D genes are given only for firm matches. The size of a clone is reported for some rows only, either as once, few or many, or as a class for expanded clones.

j_gene	d_gene	v_gene	abundance	CDR3aa	CDR3nt
TRBJ1-1	NA	TRBV7-9	NA	CASSLNTEAFF	TGTGCCAGCAGCCTCAACACTGAAGCTTTCTTT
TRBJ1-5	NA	TRBV19	NA	CASSIPGTRRNQPQHF	TGTGCCAGTAGTATCCCAGGGACAAGACGCAATCAGCCCCAGCATTTT
TRBJ2-5	NA	TRBV9	NA	CASSVGQSVETQYF	TGTGCCAGCAGCGTAGGACAGTCAGTCGAGACCCAGTACTTC
TRBJ1-4	NA	TRBV19	NA	CASSIREGRFPEKLFF	TGTGCCAGTAGTATAAGGGAGGGGCGCTTCCCCGAAAAACTGTTTTTT
TRBJ2-1	TRBD2	TRBV4-2	NA	CASSHSSGGMDEQFF	TGTGCCAGCAGCCACTCTAGCGGGGGTATGGATGAGCAGTTCTTC
TRBJ2-7	TRBD1	TRBV6-8	NA	CAPTGGWYEQYF	TGTGCCCCCACAGGGGGTTGGTACGAGCAGTACTTC
TRBJ2-5	NA	TRBV2	NA	CARDTGKGTQYF	TGTGCCAGAGATACAGGGAAAGGGACCCAGTACTTC
TRBJ2-1	NA	TRBV27	NA	CASSKRDNEQFF	TGTGCCAGCAGTAAGCGCGACAATGAGCAGTTCTTC
TRBJ1-4	NA	TRBV5-6	NA	CASSYDSNEKLFF	TGTGCCAGCAGTTATGACTCGAATGAAAAACTGTTTTTT
TRBJ1-4	NA	TRBV15	NA	CATSRGTAGARNEKLFF	TGTGCCACCAGCAGAGGGACCGCAGGGGCGCGGAATGAAAAACTGTTTTTT
TRBJ2-7	NA	TRBV13	NA	CASSSGGVTDRGNEQYF	TGTGCCAGCAGCTCGGGGGGGGTAACGGACAGGGGAAACGAGCAGTACTTC
TRBJ1-1	NA	TRBV9	NA	CASSPRGGGDTEAFF	TGTGCCAGCAGCCCCCGAGGGGGGGGAGACACTGAAGCTTTCTTT
TRBJ2-1	TRBD2	TRBV10-3	NA	CAISVGTSGRNEQFF	TGTGCCATCAGTGTCGGGACTAGCGGGAGGAATGAGCAGTTCTTC
TRBJ1-2	TRBD1	TRBV6-4	NA	CASSDSYRQGLGLGGYTF	TGTGCCAGCAGTGACTCCTACAGACAGGGTCTCGGCTTGGGGGGCTACACCTTC
TRBJ1-2	NA	TRBV19	NA	CANIQQARFPYGYTF	TGTGCCAATATACAACAGGCTAGATTCCCCTATGGCTACACCTTC
TRBJ1-4	NA	TRBV19	NA	CASSSSGGEKLFF	TGTGCCAGTAGTTCGAGCGGTGGTGAAAAACTGTTTTTT
TRBJ1-5	TRBD1	TRBV7-2	NA	CASSLEGQGAGQPQHF	TGTGCCAGCAGCTTAGAGGGACAGGGGGCGGGCCAGCCCCAGCATTTT
TRBJ1-5	NA	TRBV27	NA	CASRPGVYNQPQHF	TGTGCCAGCAGGCCAGGGGTTTACAATCAGCCCCAGCATTTT
TRBJ2-3	TRBD1	TRBV19	NA	CASSILGTGSSADTQYF	TGTGCCAGTAGTATATTGGGGACAGGGTCGTCCGCAGATACGCAGTATTTT
TRBJ1-1	NA	TRBV9	NA	CASSVVDSLRQESEAFF	TGTGCCAGCAGCGTAGTGGACAGTTTAAGGCAAGAGAGTGAAGCTTTCTTT
TRBJ2-7	TRBD1	TRBV7-3	NA	CASSSTGTGDEQYF	TGTGCCAGCAGCTCCACGGGGACAGGGGACGAGCAGTACTTC
TRBJ1-5	NA	TRBV14	NA	CASSPNRALNQPQHF	TGTGCCAGCAGCCCCAACAGGGCCCTCAATCAGCCCCAGCATTTT
TRBJ2-1	NA	TRBV19	NA	CASAVVYEQFF	TGTGCCAGTGCGGTAGTCTATGAGCAGTTCTTC
TRBJ2-5	TRBD2	TRBV7-3	NA	CASSLNPGLAGEETQYF	TGTGCCAGCAGCTTAAACCCCGGACTAGCGGGGGAAGAGACCCAGTACTTC
TRBJ1-1	NA	TRBV6-5	NA	CASSYSIQSPNTEAFF	TGTGCCAGCAGTTACTCGATACAATCCCCGAACACTGAAGCTTTCTTT
TRBJ2-5	TRBD2	TRBV4-1	NA	CASSQDEGLAGAEEETQYF	TGCGCCAGCAGCCAAGATGAGGGGCTAGCGGGGGCGGAGGAAGAGACCCAGTACTTC
TRBJ1-1	NA	TRBV19	NA	CASSIHSGGPEAFF	TGTGCCAGTAGTATTCACTCGGGAGGGCCCGAAGCTTTCTTT
TRBJ2-1	TRBD1	TRBV13	NA	CASSFIPDRGLEQFF	TGTGCCAGCAGCTTTATCCCTGACAGGGGGCTTGAGCAGTTCTTC
TRBJ2-7	NA	TRBV19	NA	CASSLYGYEQYF	TGTGCCAGTAGCCTCTATGGTTACGAGCAGTACTTC
TRBJ2-1	TRBD2	TRBV9	NA	CASSVEGGGVPYNEQFF	TGTGCCAGCAGCGTAGAGGGTGGGGGGGTTCCTTACAATGAGCAGTTCTTC
TRBJ2-3	NA	TRBV11-2	once	CASSHLRGYTDTQYF	TGTGCCAGCAGCCATCTTAGGGGGTACACAGATACGCAGTATTTT
TRBJ2-2	NA	TRBV19	NA	CASSPTPQRNTGELFF	TGTGCCAGTAGTCCAACACCACAGAGGAACACCGGGGAGCTGTTTTTT
TRBJ1-5	NA	TRBV10-2	NA	CASSPGIQPQHF	TGCGCCAGCAGTCCCGGGATTCAGCCCCAGCATTTT
TRBJ2-4	NA	TRBV4-1	NA	CASSQDWGGALAKNIQYF	TGCGCCAGCAGCCAAGATTGGGGGGGGGCTCTAGCCAAAAACATTCAGTACTTC
TRBJ2-1	NA	TRBV5-1	NA	CASSPRGRSTNNEQFF	TGCGCCAGCAGCCCTCGGGGTCGTAGTACTAACAATGAGCAGTTCTTC
TRBJ1-4	TRBD1	TRBV27	NA	CASSRRGDSNEKLFF	TGTGCCAGCAGTCGGAGAGGGGACAGTAATGAAAAACTGTTTTTT
TRBJ1-1	NA	TRBV2	NA	CASSVQQNTEAFF	TGTGCCAGCAGTGTACAACAGAACACTGAAGCTTTCTTT
TRBJ2-7	NA	TRBV4-1	NA	CASSQDRREQYF	TGCGCCAGCAGCCAAGACAGGCGAGAGCAGTACTTC
TRBJ2-3	NA	TRBV9	NA	CASSVSGGGTDTQYF	TGTGCCAGCAGCGTAAGTGGCGGGGGCACAGATACGCAGTATTTT
TRBJ2-3	TRBD2	TRBV7-6	NA	CASSLEVGVAGGIGDTQYF	TGTGCCAGCAGCTTAGAGGTCGGGGTAGCGGGGGGAATTGGAGATACGCAGTATTTT
TRBJ2-7	NA	TRBV7-6	NA	CASSAYETALPYEQYF	TGTGCCAGCAGCGCATACGAGACAGCTTTGCCCTACGAGCAGTACTTC
TRBJ2-3	NA	TRBV6-5	NA	CASAVGVSPGDTQYF	TGTGCCAGCGCGGTCGGGGTTTCTCCGGGAGATACGCAGTATTTT
TRBJ1-1	NA	TRBV18	NA	CASSPGGEAFF	TGTGCCAGCTCACCGGGGGGTGAAGCTTTCTTT
TRBJ2-1	TRBD2	TRBV13	NA	CASSLPSGGYNEQFF	TGTGCCAGCAGCCTACCTAGCGGGGGTTACAATGAGCAGTTCTTC
TRBJ2-1	NA	TRBV6-5	NA	CASSYTGSSYNEQFF	TGTGCCAGCAGTTATACGGGGAGCTCCTACAATGAGCAGTTCTTC
TRBJ1-2	NA	TRBV6-5	once	CASSYTRTGSRGYTF	TGTGCCAGCAGTTACACGCGAACAGGGAGTCGTGGCTACACCTTC
TRBJ2-7	TRBD2	TRBV29-1	once	CSVGTSGGDSYEQYF	TGCAGCGTTGGTACTAGCGGGGGGGATTCCTACGAGCAGTACTTC
TRBJ2-2	TRBD1	TRBV5-6	NA	CASSLGTGGHDTGELFF	TGTGCCAGCAGCTTGGGTACAGGGGGCCATGACACCGGGGAGCTGTTTTTT
TRBJ2-3	NA	TRBV7-3	NA	CASSLNVGADTQYF	TGTGCCAGCAGCTTAAATGTAGGGGCCGATACGCAGTATTTT
TRBJ2-1	TRBD1	TRBV27	NA	CASSSLGTGTNEQFF	TGTGCCAGCAGTTCTCTAGGGACAGGGACCAATGAGCAGTTCTTC
TRBJ1-1	TRBD1	TRBV4-1	few	CASSHSDRGQGEAFF	TGCGCCAGCAGCCACTCCGACAGGGGGCAGGGTGAAGCTTTCTTT
TRBJ1-3	TRBD1	TRBV9	NA	CASSSRTGGRSGNTIYF	TGTGCCAGCAGCTCCAGGACAGGGGGCCGGTCTGGAAACACCATATATTTT
TRBJ2-1	TRBD2	TRBV4-3	NA	CASSQETSGRNEQFF	TGCGCCAGCAGCCAAGAGACTAGCGGGAGAAATGAGCAGTTCTTC
TRBJ1-5	NA	TRBV9	NA	CASSEEVGQPQHF	TGTGCCAGCAGCGAGGAGGTTGGGCAGCCCCAGCATTTT
TRBJ2-7	NA	TRBV29-1	NA	CSVELRLGGYEQYF	TGCAGCGTTGAGCTGCGATTGGGGGGCTACGAGCAGTACTTC